This T cell receptor (beta chain) was obtained from a study of control samples from healthy donors and cancer patients. As regards this clone: The identical CDR3 is also encoded by other nucleotide sequences in the sample.

Assay: immunoSEQ multiplex PCR; the TCRdb copy retains only in-frame clones and omits some. The data contain more than 35,000 clones, around 80% of them singletons. This CDR3 has 12 amino acids. V gave up 4 bases and J gave up 10 bases, with 8 bases separating them. The sample taken for sequencing was PBMCs. The clonotype was recovered from a woman aged 55-69 years with lung cancer. This chain links TRBV12-3 or TRBV12-4 with TRBJ1-6; no firm D call. As DNA, the CDR3 is TGTGCCAGCAGTTCTTCAAACTCACCCCTCCACTTT. It encodes CASSSSNSPLHF.